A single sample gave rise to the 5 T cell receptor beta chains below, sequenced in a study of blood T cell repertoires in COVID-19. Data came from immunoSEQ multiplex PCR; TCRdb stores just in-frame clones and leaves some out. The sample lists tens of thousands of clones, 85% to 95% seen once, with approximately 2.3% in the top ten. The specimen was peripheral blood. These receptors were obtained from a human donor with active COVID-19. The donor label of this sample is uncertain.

CDR3 amino acids: CASSRAGGATDTQYF. The DNA of the CDR3 is TGTGCCAGCAGCCGAGCGGGGGGGGCCACAGATACGCAGTATTTT. V usage is TRBV4-2 and J usage is TRBJ2-3; 10 bases line up with TRBD2. Unmatched junction bases numbered 3, after V lost 4 bases and J lost 2 bases. From germline, CDR1 is LGHNA and CDR2 YNFKEQ. The CDR3 has 15 amino acids.

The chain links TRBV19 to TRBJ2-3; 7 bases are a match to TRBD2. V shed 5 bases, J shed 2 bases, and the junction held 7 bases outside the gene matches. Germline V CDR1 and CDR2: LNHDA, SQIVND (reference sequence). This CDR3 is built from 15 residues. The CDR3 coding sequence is TGTGCCAGTAGTTCTAGCGGTATACACACAGATACGCAGTATTTT. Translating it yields CASSSSGIHTDTQYF.

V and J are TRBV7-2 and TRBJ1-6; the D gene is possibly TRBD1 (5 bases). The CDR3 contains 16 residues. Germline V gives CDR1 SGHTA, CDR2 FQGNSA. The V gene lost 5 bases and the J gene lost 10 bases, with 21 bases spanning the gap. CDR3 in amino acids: CASSLSPAGRDSPLHF. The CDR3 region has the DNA TGTGCCAGCAGCCTATCTCCAGCGGGGCGGGACTCACCCCTCCACTTT. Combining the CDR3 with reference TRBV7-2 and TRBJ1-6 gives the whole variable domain GAGVSQSPSNKVTEKGKDVELRCDPISGHTALYWYRQSLGQGLEFLIYFQGNSAPDKSGLPSDRFSAERTGGSVSTLTIQRTQQEDSAVYLCASSLSPAGRDSPLHFGNGTRLTVT.

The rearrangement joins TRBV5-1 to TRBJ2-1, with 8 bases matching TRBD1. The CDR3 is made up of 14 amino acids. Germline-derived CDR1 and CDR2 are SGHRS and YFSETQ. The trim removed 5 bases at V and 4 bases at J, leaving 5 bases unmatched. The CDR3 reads CASSPGGSYNEQFF. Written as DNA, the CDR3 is TGCGCCAGCAGTCCAGGGGGCTCGTACAATGAGCAGTTCTTC.

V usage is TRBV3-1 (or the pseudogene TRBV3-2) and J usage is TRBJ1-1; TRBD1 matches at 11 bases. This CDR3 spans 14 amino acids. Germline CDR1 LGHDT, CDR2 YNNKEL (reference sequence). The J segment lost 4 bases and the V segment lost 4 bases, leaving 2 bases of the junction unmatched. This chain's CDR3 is CASSRGTGGTEAFF. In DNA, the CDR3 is TGTGCCAGCAGCCGCGGGACAGGGGGCACTGAAGCTTTCTTT.